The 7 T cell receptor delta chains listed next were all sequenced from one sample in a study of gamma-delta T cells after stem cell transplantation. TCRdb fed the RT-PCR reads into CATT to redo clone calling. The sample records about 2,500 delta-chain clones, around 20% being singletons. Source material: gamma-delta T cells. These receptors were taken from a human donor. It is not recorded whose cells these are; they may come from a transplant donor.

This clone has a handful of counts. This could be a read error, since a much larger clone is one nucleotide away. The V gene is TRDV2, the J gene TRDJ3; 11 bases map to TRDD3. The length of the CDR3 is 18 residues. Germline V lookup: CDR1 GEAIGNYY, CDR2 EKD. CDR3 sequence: CACDTGGYGSWYTRQMFF. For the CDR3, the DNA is TGTGCCTGTGACACTGGGGGATACGGCTCCTGGTACACCCGACAGATGTTTTTC.

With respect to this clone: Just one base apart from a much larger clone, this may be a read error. The CDR3 DNA sequence: TGTGCCTGTGACCCCGCCCCTTACTGGGGGTTCAATCGAACAGCACAGCTCTTCTTT. Amino acid sequence: CACDPAPYWGFNRTAQLFF. No J gene was assigned, while the V gene was called as TRDV2; no check of the table's D call, TRDD3, against the DNA was made. The CDR3 runs to 19 residues. Germline V CDR1 and CDR2: GEAIGNYY, EKD.

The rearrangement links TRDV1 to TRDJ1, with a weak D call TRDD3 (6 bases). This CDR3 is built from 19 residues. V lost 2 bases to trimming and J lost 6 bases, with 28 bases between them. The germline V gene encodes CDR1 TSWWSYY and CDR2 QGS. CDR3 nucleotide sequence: TGTGCTCTTGGGGAAAATGTTGTGCCTTCTTTCGTACTGGGTAATAAACTCATCTTT. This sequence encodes CALGENVVPSFVLGNKLIF.

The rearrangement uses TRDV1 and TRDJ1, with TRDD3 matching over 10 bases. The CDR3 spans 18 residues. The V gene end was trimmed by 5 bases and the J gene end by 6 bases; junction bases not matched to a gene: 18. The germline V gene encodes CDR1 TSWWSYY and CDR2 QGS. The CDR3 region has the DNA TGTGCTCTTGGGAGCCGATTCCTCCTCACTGGGGGATGGAATAAACTCATCTTT. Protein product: CALGSRFLLTGGWNKLIF.

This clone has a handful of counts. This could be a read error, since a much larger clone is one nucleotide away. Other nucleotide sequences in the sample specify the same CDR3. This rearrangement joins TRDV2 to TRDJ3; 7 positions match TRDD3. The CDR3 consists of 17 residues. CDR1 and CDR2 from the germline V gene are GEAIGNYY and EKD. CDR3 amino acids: CACDTMGDSWDTRQMFF. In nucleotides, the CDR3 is TGTGCCTGTGACACGATGGGGGACTCCTGGGACACCCGGCAGATGTTTTTC.

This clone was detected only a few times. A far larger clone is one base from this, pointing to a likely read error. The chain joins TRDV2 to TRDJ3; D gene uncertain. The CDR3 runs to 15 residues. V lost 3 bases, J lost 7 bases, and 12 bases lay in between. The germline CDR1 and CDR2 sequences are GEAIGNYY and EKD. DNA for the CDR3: TGTGCCTGTGACGCCGTGATCAGCGACACCCGACAGATGTTTTTC. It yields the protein CACDAVISDTRQMFF.

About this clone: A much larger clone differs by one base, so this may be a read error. CDR3 nucleotides: TGTGCCTGTACAAGTTCCAATCGACGGTACTGGGGGACACTCGACTGGGACACCCGACAGATGTTTTTC. Amino acid sequence: CACTSSNRRYWGTLDWDTRQMFF. The chain is built from TRDV2 and TRDJ3, with 9 bases identical to TRDD3. The V gene end was trimmed by 6 bases and the J gene end by 3 bases; junction bases not matched to a gene: 26. Germline CDR1 and CDR2: GEAIGNYY and EKD. The CDR3 consists of 23 residues.